The 17 T cell receptor beta chains below come from one sample, sequenced in a study of OX40 agonist ivuxolimab in advanced cancers. Library preparation used the immunoSEQ multiplex PCR assay. TCRdb took this table from immuneACCESS and kept in-frame rearrangements with V and J called. Such tables lack part of the clones; where checked against another copy, unresolved V genes explain under half of the gap, and the rest is unexplained. The sample table records around 100,000 clones; 75% to 95% of these occur just once. The ten largest clones capture roughly 0.53% of the sample. The sample consisted of CD4+ or CD8+ T cells sorted from blood, taken in a trial of the OX40 agonist ivuxolimab. The receptors were sampled from an adult with an advanced solid tumor such as melanoma, head and neck, liver or kidney cancer.

The chain has TRBV7-2 and TRBJ2-1, with 8 bases that match TRBD2. The V gene end was trimmed by 0 bases and the J gene end by 6 bases; junction bases not matched to a gene: 4. There are 15 residues in the CDR3. From germline, CDR1 is SGHTA and CDR2 FQGNSA. The CDR3, as DNA: TGTGCCAGCAGCTTAGCGCTCGGGGGGGGCAATGAGCAGTTCTTC. It is translated as CASSLALGGGNEQFF.

The chain recombines TRBV11-1 with TRBJ2-7; weak D call: TRBD1 (6 bases). This CDR3 is 13 amino acids long. Germline values: CDR1 SGHAT, CDR2 FQDESV (reference sequence). The ends were cut back, 5 bases at V and 3 bases at J, with 11 bases in the middle. The CDR3 protein is CASSPDRLYEQYF. The CDR3, as DNA: TGTGCCAGCAGCCCCGACAGGCTCTACGAGCAGTACTTC. Full variable domain (outside the CDR3, taken from reference TRBV11-1 and TRBJ2-7): EAEVAQSPRYKITEKSQAVAFWCDPISGHATLYWYRQILGQGPELLVQFQDESVVDDSQLPKDRFSAERLKGVDSTLKIQPAELGDSAMYLCASSPDRLYEQYFGPGTRLTVT.

As to this clone: It is likely a read error, because the conserved phenylalanine at the end of the CDR3 is missing. V and J are TRBV27 and TRBJ1-2; tentatively, D is TRBD1 (5 bases). The ends were cut back, 3 bases at V and 6 bases at J, with 11 bases in the middle. Per germline, CDR1 MNHEY and CDR2 SMNVEV (reference sequence). The CDR3 totals 13 residues. The CDR3 bases are TGTGCCAGCAGTTTTAGCCAGGGAAATGGCTACACCCTC. Its protein product is CASSFSQGNGYTL.

The V gene is TRBV18, the J gene TRBJ2-3; 9 bases agree with TRBD2. The CDR3 has 14 residues. Germline values: CDR1 KGHSH, CDR2 LQKENI. V lost 4 bases to trimming and J lost 4 bases; unmatched junction nucleotides: 3. DNA of the CDR3: TGTGCCAGCTCACAAGCGGGAGGTTCAGATACGCAGTATTTT. Its protein is CASSQAGGSDTQYF.

The J gene is TRBJ2-3, the V gene TRBV5-6; D perhaps matches TRBD2 (5 bases). Germline values: CDR1 SGHDT, CDR2 YYEEEE. V was clipped by 0 bases and J by 2 bases, with 10 bases between them. The CDR3 is 15 amino acids. CDR3 DNA sequence: TGTGCCAGCAGCTTGGAACTAGATTACACAGATACGCAGTATTTT. Amino acids: CASSLELDYTDTQYF.

CDR3 region: CASSERGRTDTQYF. The CDR3 nucleotides read TGTGCCAGCAGTGAAAGAGGGCGCACAGATACGCAGTATTTT. The chain recombines TRBV6-1 with TRBJ2-3; TRBD2 is a possible D gene (5 bases). Per germline, CDR1 MNHNS and CDR2 SASEGT. The CDR3 runs to 14 residues. V was cut by 2 bases and J by 1 base, with 7 bases left in between.

This chain connects TRBV7-3 to TRBJ2-2, with 8 positions matching TRBD1. The CDR3 loop spans 15 amino acids. Per the germline V gene, CDR1 is SGHTA and CDR2 is FQGTGA. With 1 base clipped from V and 6 bases from J, the junction kept 4 bases outside the gene matches. The CDR3 DNA is TGTGCCAGCAGCTTAAACAGGGGGAGTTCCGGGGAGCTGTTTTTT. It codes for CASSLNRGSSGELFF. The full variable domain, in which reference TRBV7-3 and TRBJ2-2 provide the parts outside the CDR3, is GAGVSQTPSNKVTEKGKYVELRCDPISGHTALYWYRQSLGQGPEFLIYFQGTGAADDSGLPNDRFFAVRPEGSVSTLKIQRTERGDSAVYLCASSLNRGSSGELFFGEGSRLTVL.

V and J are TRBV4-2 and TRBJ2-6, with 10 bases fitting TRBD2. The CDR3 is 19 residues long. V lost 2 bases to trimming and J lost 0 bases; unmatched junction nucleotides: 7. From germline, CDR1 is LGHNA and CDR2 YNFKEQ. The CDR3 here is CASSQKSWTSGSGANVLTF. The CDR3 coding sequence is TGTGCCAGCAGCCAAAAGTCTTGGACTAGCGGCTCTGGGGCCAACGTCCTGACTTTC.

The CDR3 DNA is TGTGCCAGCTCTCCTACAGATACGCAGTATTTT. It yields the protein CASSPTDTQYF. The V and J genes are TRBV18 and TRBJ2-3; D unresolved. Trimming shortened V by 6 bases and J by 3 bases, and 4 bases separated the two germline ends. CDR3 length equals 11 residues. CDR1 is KGHSH and CDR2 is LQKENI in the germline V gene.

The rearrangement links TRBV4-2 to TRBJ1-4; D may be TRBD1 (5 bases). Deletions cut 1 base from V and 3 bases from J, with 9 bases between. The CDR3 is made up of 15 amino acids. Germline loops: CDR1 LGHNA, CDR2 YNFKEQ. The CDR3 reads CASSQGLRANEKLFF. CDR3 bases: TGTGCCAGCAGCCAAGGTCTCAGGGCTAATGAAAAACTGTTTTTT.

The chain joins TRBV7-9 to TRBJ2-7, with no clear D. CDR1 and CDR2 (germline): SEHNR, FQNEAQ (reference sequence). Between the trimmed V and J ends, which lost 1 base and 5 bases, there was a span of 15 bases. The CDR3 spans 15 residues. For the CDR3, the DNA is TGTGCCAGCAGCTTAGGACTTCGGTCAGTTAACGAGCAGTACTTC. As protein: CASSLGLRSVNEQYF.

This clone appeared a few times. The rearrangement links TRBV2 to TRBJ1-5, with 9 nucleotides matching TRBD1. The CDR3 runs to 15 residues. J gave up 4 bases and V 8 bases, and 9 bases lay outside the gene matches. Per germline, CDR1 SNHLY and CDR2 FYNNEI. CDR3 loop: CASDLQGAKNQPQHF. Written as DNA, the CDR3 is TGTGCCAGCGATTTACAGGGGGCTAAAAATCAGCCCCAGCATTTT.

The V gene is TRBV6-5, the J gene TRBJ1-6; D unresolved. The V gene's germline CDR1 is MNHEY and CDR2 SVGAGI. The CDR3 runs 15 residues. V gave up 5 bases and J gave up 0 bases, with 8 bases separating them. The CDR3 nucleotides are TGTGCCAGCAGTGCACATAGCTCCTATAATTCACCCCTCCACTTT. Translated: CASSAHSSYNSPLHF.

The table lists this clone with a few counts. The chain couples TRBV30 to TRBJ2-3, with 10 bases aligning to TRBD1. Germline values: CDR1 GTSNPN, CDR2 SVGIG (reference sequence). The trim removed 2 bases at V and 4 bases at J, leaving 6 bases unmatched. The CDR3 contains 15 residues. The CDR3 reads CAWSRKGQGADTQYF. DNA of the CDR3: TGTGCCTGGAGTCGAAAAGGACAGGGGGCAGATACGCAGTATTTT.

V is TRBV4-1 and J is TRBJ2-3, with 11 bases lining up with TRBD2. Trimming removed 2 bases from V and 4 bases from J; junction bases left unmatched: 5. The CDR3 covers 16 residues. Looked up from germline, CDR1 is MGHRA and CDR2 is YSYEKL. The CDR3 DNA follows: TGCGCCAGCAGCCAACCGACTAGCGGGACGGCAGATACGCAGTATTTT. The encoded protein is CASSQPTSGTADTQYF.

V is TRBV10-3 and J is TRBJ2-5; weak D call: TRBD1 (6 bases). Germline CDR1 ENHRY, CDR2 SYGVKD. The CDR3 loop spans 15 amino acids. Trimming removed 2 bases at V and 2 bases at J, with 12 bases between. The CDR3 coding sequence is TGTGCCATCAGTGAGCCTCAGCAGGGGCAAGAGACCCAGTACTTC. Its protein is CAISEPQQGQETQYF.

The chain uses TRBV7-8 and TRBJ2-5; the match to TRBD2 covers 7 bases. CDR3 length equals 15 residues. CDR1 SGHVS and CDR2 FQNEAQ come from the germline V gene. The ends lost 2 bases at V and 1 base at J; junction bases unmatched: 4. The DNA of the CDR3 is TGTGCCAGCAGCTTAAGAGCGGGAAGCCAAGAGACCCAGTACTTC. Protein: CASSLRAGSQETQYF.